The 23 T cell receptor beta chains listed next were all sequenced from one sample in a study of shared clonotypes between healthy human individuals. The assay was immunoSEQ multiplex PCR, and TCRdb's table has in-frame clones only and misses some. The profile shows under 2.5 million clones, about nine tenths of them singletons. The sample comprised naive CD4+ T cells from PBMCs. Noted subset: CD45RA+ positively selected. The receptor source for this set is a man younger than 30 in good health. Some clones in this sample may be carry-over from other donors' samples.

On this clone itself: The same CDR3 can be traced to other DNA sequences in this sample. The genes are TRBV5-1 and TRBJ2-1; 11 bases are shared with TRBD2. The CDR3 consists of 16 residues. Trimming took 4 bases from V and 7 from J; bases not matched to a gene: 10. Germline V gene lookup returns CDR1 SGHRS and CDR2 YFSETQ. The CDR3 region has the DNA TGCGCCAGCAGCCCCTTAGCGGGAGGGCCAAATAATGAGCAGTTCTTC. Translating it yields CASSPLAGGPNNEQFF. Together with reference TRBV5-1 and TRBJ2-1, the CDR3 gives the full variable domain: KAGVTQTPRYLIKTRGQQVTLSCSPISGHRSVSWYQQTPGQGLQFLFEYFSETQRNKGNFPGRFSGRQFSNSRSEMNVSTLELGDSALYLCASSPLAGGPNNEQFFGPGTRLTVL.

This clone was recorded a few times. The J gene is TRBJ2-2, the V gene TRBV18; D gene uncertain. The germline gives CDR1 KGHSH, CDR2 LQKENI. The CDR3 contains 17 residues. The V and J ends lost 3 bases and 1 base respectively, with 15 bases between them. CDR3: CASSPPNGPQNTGELFF. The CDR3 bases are TGTGCCAGCTCACCCCCTAATGGGCCACAGAACACCGGGGAGCTGTTTTTT.

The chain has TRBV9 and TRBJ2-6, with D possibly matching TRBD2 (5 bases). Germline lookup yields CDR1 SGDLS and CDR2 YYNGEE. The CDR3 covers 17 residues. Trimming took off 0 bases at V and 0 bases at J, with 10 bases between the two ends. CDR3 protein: CASSVASSHSGANVLTF. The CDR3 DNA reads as TGTGCCAGCAGCGTAGCTAGCAGCCACTCTGGGGCCAACGTCCTGACTTTC. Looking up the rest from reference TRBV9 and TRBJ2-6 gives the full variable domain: DSGVTQTPKHLITATGQRVTLRCSPRSGDLSVYWYQQSLDQGLQFLIQYYNGEERAKGNILERFSAQQFPDLHSELNLSSLELGDSALYFCASSVASSHSGANVLTFGAGSRLTVL.

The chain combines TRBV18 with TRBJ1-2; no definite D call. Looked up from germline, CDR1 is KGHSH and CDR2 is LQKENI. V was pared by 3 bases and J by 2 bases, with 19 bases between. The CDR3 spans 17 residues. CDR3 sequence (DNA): TGTGCCAGCTCACCCTCGAGTGGCAACACGGGAAACTATGGCTACACCTTC. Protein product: CASSPSSGNTGNYGYTF.

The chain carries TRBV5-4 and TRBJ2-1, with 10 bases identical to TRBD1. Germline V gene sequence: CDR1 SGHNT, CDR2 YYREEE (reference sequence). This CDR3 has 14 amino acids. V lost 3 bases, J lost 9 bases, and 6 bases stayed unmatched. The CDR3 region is CASSSDRGQSEQFF. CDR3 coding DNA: TGTGCCAGCAGCTCCGACAGGGGGCAAAGTGAGCAGTTCTTC. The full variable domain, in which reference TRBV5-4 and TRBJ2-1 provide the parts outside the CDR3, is ETGVTQSPTHLIKTRGQQVTLRCSSQSGHNTVSWYQQALGQGPQFIFQYYREEENGRGNFPPRFSGLQFPNYSSELNVNALELDDSALYLCASSSDRGQSEQFFGPGTRLTVL.

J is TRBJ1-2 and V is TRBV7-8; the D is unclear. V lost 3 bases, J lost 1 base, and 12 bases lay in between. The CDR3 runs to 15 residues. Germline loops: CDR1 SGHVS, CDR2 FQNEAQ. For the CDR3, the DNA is TGTGCCAGCAGCTTGTCGGGAATTAATAACTATGGCTACACCTTC. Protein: CASSLSGINNYGYTF.

The DNA for the CDR3 is TGTGCCTGGAGTGTAACCCGGGGGTATTATGGCTACACCTTC. It yields the protein CAWSVTRGYYGYTF. The chain uses TRBV30 and TRBJ1-2; TRBD1 is a possible D gene (5 bases). This CDR3 has 14 amino acids. Germline V gives CDR1 GTSNPN, CDR2 SVGIG (reference sequence). V lost 0 bases and J 5 bases, leaving 13 bases between the germline ends.

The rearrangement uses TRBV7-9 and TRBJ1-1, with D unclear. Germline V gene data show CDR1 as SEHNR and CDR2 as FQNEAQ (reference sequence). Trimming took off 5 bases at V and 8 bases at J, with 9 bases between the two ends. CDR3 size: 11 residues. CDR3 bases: TGTGCCAGCAGCCTCCGGGAGGAAGCTTTCTTT. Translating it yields CASSLREEAFF.

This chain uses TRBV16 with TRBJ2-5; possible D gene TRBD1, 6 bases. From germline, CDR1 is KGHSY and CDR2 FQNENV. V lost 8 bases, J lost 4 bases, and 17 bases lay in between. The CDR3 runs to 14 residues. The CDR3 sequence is CASATGIYLETQYF. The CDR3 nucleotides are TGTGCCAGCGCGACAGGAATTTACCTAGAGACCCAGTACTTC.

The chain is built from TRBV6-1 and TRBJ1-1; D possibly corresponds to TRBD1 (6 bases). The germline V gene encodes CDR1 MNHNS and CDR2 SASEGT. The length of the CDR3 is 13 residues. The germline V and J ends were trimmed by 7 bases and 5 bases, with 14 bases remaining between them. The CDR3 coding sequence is TGTGCCAGCACCCAGGACAGTGGAACTGAAGCTTTCTTT. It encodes CASTQDSGTEAFF.

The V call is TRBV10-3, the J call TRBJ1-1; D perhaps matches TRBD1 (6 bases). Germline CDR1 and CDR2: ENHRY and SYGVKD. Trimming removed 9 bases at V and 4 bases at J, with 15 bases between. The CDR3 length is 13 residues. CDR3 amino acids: CAITGSAATEAFF. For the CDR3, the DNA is TGTGCCATTACAGGGTCGGCGGCCACTGAAGCTTTCTTT.

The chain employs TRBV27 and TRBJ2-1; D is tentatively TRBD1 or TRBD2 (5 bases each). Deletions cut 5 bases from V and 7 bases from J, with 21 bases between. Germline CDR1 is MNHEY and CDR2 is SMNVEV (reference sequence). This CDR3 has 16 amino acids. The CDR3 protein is CASSPGWVGTQNEQFF. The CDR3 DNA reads TGTGCCAGCAGTCCCGGGTGGGTTGGGACCCAAAATGAGCAGTTCTTC.

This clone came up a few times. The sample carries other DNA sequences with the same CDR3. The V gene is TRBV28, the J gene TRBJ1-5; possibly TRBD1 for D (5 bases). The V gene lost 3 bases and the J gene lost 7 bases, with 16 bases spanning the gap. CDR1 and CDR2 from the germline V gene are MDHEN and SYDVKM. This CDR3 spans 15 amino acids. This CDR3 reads CASSLRYQGNQPQHF. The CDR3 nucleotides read TGTGCCAGCAGTTTGCGTTATCAGGGTAACCAGCCCCAGCATTTT. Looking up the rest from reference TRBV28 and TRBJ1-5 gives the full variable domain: DVKVTQSSRYLVKRTGEKVFLECVQDMDHENMFWYRQDPGLGLRLIYFSYDVKMKEKGDIPEGYSVSREKKERFSLILESASTNQTSMYLCASSLRYQGNQPQHFGDGTRLSIL.

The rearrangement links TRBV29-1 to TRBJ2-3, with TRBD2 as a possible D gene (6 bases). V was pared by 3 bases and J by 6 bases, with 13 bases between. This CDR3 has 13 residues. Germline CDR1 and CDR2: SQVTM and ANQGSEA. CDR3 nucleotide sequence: TGCAGCGTTGACGGTTACGGGAGCGATACGCAGTATTTT. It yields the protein CSVDGYGSDTQYF.

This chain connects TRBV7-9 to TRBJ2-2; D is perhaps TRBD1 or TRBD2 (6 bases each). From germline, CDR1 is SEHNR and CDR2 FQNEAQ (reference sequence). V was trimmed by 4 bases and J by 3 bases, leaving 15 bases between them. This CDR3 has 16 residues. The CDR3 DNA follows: TGTGCCAGCAGCTCCTTCGGGGGCAGGGACACCGGGGAGCTGTTTTTT. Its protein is CASSSFGGRDTGELFF. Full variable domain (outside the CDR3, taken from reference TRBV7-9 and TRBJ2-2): DTGVSQNPRHKITKRGQNVTFRCDPISEHNRLYWYRQTLGQGPEFLTYFQNEAQLEKSRLLSDRFSAERPKGSFSTLEIQRTEQGDSAMYLCASSSFGGRDTGELFFGEGSRLTVL.

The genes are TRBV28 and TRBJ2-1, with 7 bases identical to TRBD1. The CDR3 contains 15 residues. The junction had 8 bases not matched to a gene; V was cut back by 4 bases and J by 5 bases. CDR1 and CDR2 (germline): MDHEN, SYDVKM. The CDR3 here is CASSSTGAVNNEQFF. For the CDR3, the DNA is TGTGCCAGCAGTTCCACAGGGGCGGTAAACAATGAGCAGTTCTTC.

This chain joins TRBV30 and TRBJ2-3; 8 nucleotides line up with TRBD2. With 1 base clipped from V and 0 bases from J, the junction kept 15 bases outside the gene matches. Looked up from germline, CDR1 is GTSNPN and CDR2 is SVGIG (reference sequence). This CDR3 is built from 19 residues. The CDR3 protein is CAWSAYPAGVGNSTDTQYF. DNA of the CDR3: TGTGCCTGGAGTGCCTACCCAGCGGGAGTAGGGAATAGCACAGATACGCAGTATTTT.

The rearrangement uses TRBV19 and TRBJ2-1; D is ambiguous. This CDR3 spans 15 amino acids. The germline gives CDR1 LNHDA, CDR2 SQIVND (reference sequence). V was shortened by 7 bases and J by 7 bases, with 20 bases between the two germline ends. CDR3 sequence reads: CASIAPGRAFNEQFF. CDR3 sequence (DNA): TGTGCCAGTATTGCCCCGGGTAGGGCATTTAATGAGCAGTTCTTC.

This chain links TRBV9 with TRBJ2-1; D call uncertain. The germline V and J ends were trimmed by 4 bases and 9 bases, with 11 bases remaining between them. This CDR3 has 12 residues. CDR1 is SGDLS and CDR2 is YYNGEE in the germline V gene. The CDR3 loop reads CASSNGYGEQFF. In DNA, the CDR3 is TGTGCCAGCAGCAACGGATACGGTGAGCAGTTCTTC.

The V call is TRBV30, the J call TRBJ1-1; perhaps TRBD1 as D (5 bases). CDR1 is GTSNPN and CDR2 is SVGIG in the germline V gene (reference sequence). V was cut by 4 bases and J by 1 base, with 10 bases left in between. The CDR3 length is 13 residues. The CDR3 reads CAWTRGGNTEAFF. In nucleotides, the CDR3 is TGTGCCTGGACCCGGGGGGGGAACACTGAAGCTTTCTTT.

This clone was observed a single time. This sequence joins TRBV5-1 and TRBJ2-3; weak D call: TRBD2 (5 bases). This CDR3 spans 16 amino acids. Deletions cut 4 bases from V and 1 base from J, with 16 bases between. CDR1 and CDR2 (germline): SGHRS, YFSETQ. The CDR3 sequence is CASSVRPVSGTDTQYF. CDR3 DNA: TGCGCCAGCAGCGTTCGGCCAGTTAGCGGCACAGATACGCAGTATTTT.

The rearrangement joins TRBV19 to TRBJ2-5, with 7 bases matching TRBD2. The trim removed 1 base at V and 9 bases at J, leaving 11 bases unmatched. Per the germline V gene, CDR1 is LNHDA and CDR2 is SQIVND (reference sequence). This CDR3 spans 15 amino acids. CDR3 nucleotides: TGTGCCAGTAGTATAGCCGGGACTACTACTAACTCCCAGTACTTC. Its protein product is CASSIAGTTTNSQYF. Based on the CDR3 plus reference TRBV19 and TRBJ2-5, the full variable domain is DGGITQSPKYLFRKEGQNVTLSCEQNLNHDAMYWYRQDPGQGLRLIYYSQIVNDFQKGDIAEGYSVSREKKESFPLTVTSAQKNPTAFYLCASSIAGTTTNSQYFGPGTRLLVL.

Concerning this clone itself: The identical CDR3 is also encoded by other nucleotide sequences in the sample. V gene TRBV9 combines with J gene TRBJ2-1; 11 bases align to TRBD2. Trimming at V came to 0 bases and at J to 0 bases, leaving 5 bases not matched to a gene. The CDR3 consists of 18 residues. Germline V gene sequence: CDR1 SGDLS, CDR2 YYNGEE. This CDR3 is CASSVGTSGRSSYNEQFF. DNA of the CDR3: TGTGCCAGCAGCGTAGGGACTAGCGGGCGAAGCTCCTACAATGAGCAGTTCTTC.